These T cell receptor beta chains were read from a single sample in a study of cytomegalovirus exposure and HLA in healthy donors. Libraries were prepared by immunoSEQ multiplex PCR; TCRdb keeps only in-frame clonotypes and omits some of them. The data show tens of thousands of clones, with about two thirds seen just once and about 5% held by the top ten. Material for sequencing was PBMCs. The receptors here all came from a woman aged 25 to 45 in good health and CMV-seropositive. Each CDR3 is given with its conserved first and last residue. The D gene is left open where the match is weak.

V gene,D gene,CDR3 protein
TRBV6-1,NA,CASTENLSGNTIYF
TRBV5-4,NA,CASSLKEGLLYEQYF
TRBV5-4,NA,CASSSPGKQETQYF
TRBV5-4,NA,CASSQQVQETQYF
TRBV4-1,TRBD2,CASSQELAGQETQYF
TRBV6-5,NA,CASTGRRGTQYF
TRBV11-3,TRBD2,CASSFTGGAGEQFF
TRBV5-6,NA,CASSLRVNGNTIYF
TRBV9,NA,CASSVTGGEIAYTF
TRBV10-3,TRBD2,CAISDGLAVSSYNEQFF
TRBV29-1,NA,CSVPSRGAGEQFF
TRBV19,TRBD2,CASSDVTSGGLETQYF
TRBV7-2,NA,CASSHITYGYTF
TRBV4-1,NA,CASSQEARSFTEAFF
TRBV4-3,NA,CASSQSGNTEAFF
TRBV27,TRBD1,CASRLGPLTGGSNEKLFF
TRBV6-1,NA,CASSEGPGPGEQYF
TRBV6-6,NA,CASSLYDRLYYEQYF
TRBV19,TRBD1,CATSGTGAVNYGYTF
TRBV7-9,TRBD1,CASSLLGTGGNTEAFF
TRBV11-2,NA,CASSLEFGWLTSGANVLTF
TRBV6-1,NA,CASSLGWSTYEQYF
TRBV5-1,NA,CASSLSTSNEKLFF
TRBV11-2,NA,CASSLVENQPQHF
TRBV7-2,NA,CASSLSANSNQPQHF
TRBV6-5,NA,CASSFPGNTEAFF
TRBV29-1,TRBD1,CSVYRGNTF
TRBV2,NA,CASSPTSRGSYNEQFF
TRBV7-9,NA,CASSSVGGNEQFF
TRBV6-6,TRBD2,CASSYSTSGGYEQYF
TRBV11-3,TRBD1,CASSPSDRVNEQYF
TRBV6-4,TRBD1,CASSDRGPFSLYEQYF
TRBV19,TRBD1,CASSRRDRGASAEAFF
TRBV6-1,NA,CASRGWSGKHQPQHF
TRBV4-2,NA,CASSQGTWGGYLEGETQYF
TRBV7-9,TRBD2,CASSLAGGSGEQFF
TRBV5-4,TRBD1,CASSWGTGGTGNTIYF
TRBV28,NA,CASGGANYGYTF
TRBV2,NA,CASRAQGNSNQPQHF
TRBV30,NA,CAWGEGGAAFGYTF
TRBV2,TRBD2,CASLRSGGHNEQFF
TRBV19,NA,CASSIDWPRNYGYTF
TRBV19,TRBD2,CASSSASGPRGETQYF
TRBV19,TRBD2,CASSAYEAGDNEQFF
TRBV6-1,NA,CASSEGTGLYGYTF
TRBV5-6,NA,CASSLGQGDPQPQHF
TRBV5-1,TRBD1,CASSPGQGIYEQYF
TRBV5-8,NA,CASNYPGDYTGELFF
TRBV5-4,TRBD2,CASSLERGPKNIQYF